This TCR beta chain was captured by sequencing in a study of blood T cell repertoires in COVID-19. The wider study: Italy, Spain and the United States were the sources of the convalescent and acute COVID-19 samples. The cDNA or gDNA used as material had been derived from T cells, B-cell-depleted T cells, or PBMCs.

The CDR3 runs 17 residues. V gave up 4 bases and J gave up 6 bases, with 21 bases separating them. Looked up from germline, CDR1 is SGHNT and CDR2 is YENEEA. This clone was seen at least ten times. Per the study methods: Amplification of reference gene primers provided the estimated nucleated cell counts. Sequencing used immunoSEQ multiplex PCR; TCRdb keeps in-frame clones, though not all of them. The DNA gave D and trimming, while V, J and clone size come from that table. The repertoire holds about 63,000 clones, roughly four fifths seen once, with 28% in the top ten. The sequenced material came from peripheral blood. This TCR came from a woman older than 75 with acute or convalescent COVID-19. V usage is TRBV11-3 and J usage is TRBJ2-2; perhaps TRBD2 as D (6 bases). DNA for the CDR3: TGTGCCAGCAGCTCCGGGACTCGCCCTTCTAACGCCGGGGAGCTGTTTTTT. Its translation: CASSSGTRPSNAGELFF. Full variable domain (remainder filled in from reference TRBV11-3 and TRBJ2-2): EAGVVQSPRYKIIEKKQPVAFWCNPISGHNTLYWYLQNLGQGPELLIRYENEEAVDDSQLPKDRFSAERLKGVDSTLKIQPAELGDSAVYLCASSSGTRPSNAGELFFGEGSRLTVL.